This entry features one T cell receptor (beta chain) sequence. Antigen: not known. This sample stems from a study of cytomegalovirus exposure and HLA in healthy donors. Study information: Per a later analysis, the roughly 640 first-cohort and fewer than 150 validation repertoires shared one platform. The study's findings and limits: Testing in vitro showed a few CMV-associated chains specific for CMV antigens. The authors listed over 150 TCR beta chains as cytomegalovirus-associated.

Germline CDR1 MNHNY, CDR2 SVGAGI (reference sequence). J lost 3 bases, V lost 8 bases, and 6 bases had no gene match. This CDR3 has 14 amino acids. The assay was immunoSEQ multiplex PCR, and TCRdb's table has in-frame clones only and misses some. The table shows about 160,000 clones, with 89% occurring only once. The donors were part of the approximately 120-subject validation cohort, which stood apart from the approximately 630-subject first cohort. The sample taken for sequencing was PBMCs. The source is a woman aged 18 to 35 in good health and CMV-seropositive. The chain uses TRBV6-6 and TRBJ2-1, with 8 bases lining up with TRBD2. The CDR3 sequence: CASAPLAGYNEQFF. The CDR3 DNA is TGTGCCAGCGCCCCCCTAGCGGGCTACAATGAGCAGTTCTTC.